This T cell receptor beta chain was retrieved from a study of blood T cell repertoires in COVID-19. Authors' analysis steps: It was from reference gene primer amplification that nucleated cell counts were estimated. Sequenced by immunoSEQ multiplex PCR; TCRdb stores in-frame clones only, minus some. V and J calls and clone size are those listed in that table; D and trimming were worked out from the DNA. The data contain around 360,000 clones, around 87% of them singletons. The CDR3 has 16 residues. With 0 bases removed from V and 2 bases from J, the gap between germline ends came to 12 bases. From germline, CDR1 is KGHSH and CDR2 LQKENI. In this sample, this clone turned up once.

V gene TRBV18 combines with J gene TRBJ2-3; D is uncertain. The TCR originated in a woman under 40 with COVID-19, enrolled during active disease. The specimen sequenced was peripheral blood. The CDR3 nucleotides read TGTGCCAGCTCACCACCCGGAGCCGGGTACACAGATACGCAGTATTTT. It translates to CASSPPGAGYTDTQYF. Supplemented by reference TRBV18 and TRBJ2-3, the full variable domain reads NAGVMQNPRHLVRRRGQEARLRCSPMKGHSHVYWYRQLPEEGLKFMVYLQKENIIDESGMPKERFSAEFPKEGPSILRIQQVVRGDSAAYFCASSPPGAGYTDTQYFGPGTRLTVL.